The present entry profiles one T cell receptor (beta chain) with its context. TCRdb keeps only in-frame clones here, not all; method: immunoSEQ multiplex PCR. The table includes 70,000 to 95,000 clones, approximately 90% detected once. This CDR3 contains 13 residues. Germline V gene data show CDR1 as GTSNPN and CDR2 as SVGIG (reference sequence). Trimming pared 0 bases from V and 2 bases from J, leaving 7 bases between. The record originates from a study of blood T cell repertoires in COVID-19. This sequence was found in a woman aged 50 to 65 in a cohort sampled during active COVID-19. The source material was peripheral blood. The chain couples TRBV30 to TRBJ2-5; no definite D call. CDR3 bases: TGTGCCTGGAGTGTACGGTTACAAGAGACCCAGTACTTC. It yields the protein CAWSVRLQETQYF. Full variable domain (remainder filled in from reference TRBV30 and TRBJ2-5): SQTIHQWPATLVQPVGSPLSLECTVEGTSNPNLYWYRQAAGRGLQLLFYSVGIGQISSEVPQNLSASRPQDRQFILSSKKLLLSDSGFYLCAWSVRLQETQYFGPGTRLLVL.